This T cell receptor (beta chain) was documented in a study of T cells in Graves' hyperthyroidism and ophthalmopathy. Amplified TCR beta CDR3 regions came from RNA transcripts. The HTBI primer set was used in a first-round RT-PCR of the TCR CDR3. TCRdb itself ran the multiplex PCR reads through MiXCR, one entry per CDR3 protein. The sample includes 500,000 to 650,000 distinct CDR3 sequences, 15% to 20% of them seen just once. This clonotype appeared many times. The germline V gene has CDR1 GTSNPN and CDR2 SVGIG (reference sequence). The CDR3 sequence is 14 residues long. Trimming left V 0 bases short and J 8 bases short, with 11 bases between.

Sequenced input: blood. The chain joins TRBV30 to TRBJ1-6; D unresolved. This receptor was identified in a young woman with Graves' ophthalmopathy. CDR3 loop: CAWSVAVGDSPLHF. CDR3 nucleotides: TGTGCCTGGAGTGTTGCTGTTGGGGATTCACCCCTCCACTTT.